This passage covers 21 T cell receptor beta chains from one sample sequenced in a study of blood T cells in healthy people across ages. For the second PCR, which ran for 7 to 11 cycles, a sample-barcoded 5' primer and a J-beta primer mix were used. A single record per CDR3 protein comes from TCRdb applying MiXCR to the 5' RACE reads. Altogether under 2,000,000 distinct CDR3 sequences are present, about 50% being singletons, with the ten largest covering 2.1%. Input material: blood. The receptors stem from a woman in her 40s in good health.

This clonotype appeared a few times. This chain joins TRBV11-2 and TRBJ2-4; 16 nucleotides match TRBD2. Germline CDR1 reads SGHAT; CDR2 reads FQNNGV. Trimming took 4 bases from V and 8 from J; bases not matched to a gene: 17. This CDR3 has 20 amino acids. CDR3 bases: TGTGCCAGCAGCTCCGGGGGACTAGCGGGGGGGAACAGTCCGAGATACATTCAGTACTTC. It yields the protein CASSSGGLAGGNSPRYIQYF. Looking up the rest from reference TRBV11-2 and TRBJ2-4 gives the full variable domain: EAGVAQSPRYKIIEKRQSVAFWCNPISGHATLYWYQQILGQGPKLLIQFQNNGVVDDSQLPKDRFSAERLKGVDSTLKIQPAKLEDSAVYLCASSSGGLAGGNSPRYIQYFGAGTRLSVL.

This clonotype has just a few counts. This chain uses TRBV20-1 with TRBJ2-3; no clear D. V gave up 5 bases and J gave up 0 bases, with 12 bases separating them. From germline, CDR1 is DFQATT and CDR2 SNEGSKA (reference sequence). This CDR3 contains 14 residues. The CDR3 DNA follows: TGCAGTGCTCACCCCTCCCGGAGCACAGATACGCAGTATTTT. Translation: CSAHPSRSTDTQYF.

V is TRBV18 and J is TRBJ1-5; D remains unclear. Trimming stripped 2 bases from V and 2 bases from J, with 16 bases between. The CDR3 has 17 amino acids. Germline lookup yields CDR1 KGHSH and CDR2 LQKENI. The CDR3 DNA sequence: TGTGCCAGCTCACCAACGCAGTTGCTTTTCGGCAATCAGCCCCAGCATTTT. Protein sequence: CASSPTQLLFGNQPQHF.

J is TRBJ2-4 and V is TRBV5-1; a possible D gene is TRBD1 (7 bases). The DNA end is a closer match to TRBJ2-7, so the J assignment may be wrong. The length of the CDR3 is 15 residues. Germline V lookup: CDR1 SGHRS, CDR2 YFSETQ. CDR3 in DNA: TGCGCCAGCAGCCCTGACAGGGAGGTAAACCACGAGCAGTACTTC. This translates into CASSPDREVNHEQYF.

The chain uses TRBV7-9 and TRBJ1-2; no clear D. With 2 bases removed from V and 2 bases from J, the gap between germline ends came to 21 bases. Germline V lookup: CDR1 SEHNR, CDR2 FQNEAQ (reference sequence). The CDR3 loop spans 18 amino acids. The CDR3 sequence: CASSLPARRHWGNYGYTF. The CDR3 DNA is TGTGCCAGCAGCTTACCAGCTAGAAGGCATTGGGGAAACTATGGCTACACCTTC. Full variable domain (missing parts from reference TRBV7-9 and TRBJ1-2): DTGVSQNPRHKITKRGQNVTFRCDPISEHNRLYWYRQTLGQGPEFLTYFQNEAQLEKSRLLSDRFSAERPKGSFSTLEIQRTEQGDSAMYLCASSLPARRHWGNYGYTFGSGTRLTVV.

This chain joins TRBV5-1 and TRBJ2-1, with unresolved D. The DNA end favors TRBJ2-7, so the J call may be wrong. Germline CDR1 reads SGHRS; CDR2 reads YFSETQ. This CDR3 is 15 amino acids long. The CDR3 nucleotides are TGCGCCAGCACCGAGGACCAGCTAGGCTACAATGAGCAGTACTTC. Translating gives CASTEDQLGYNEQYF.

This sequence joins TRBV6-2 or TRBV6-3 and TRBJ2-7; tentative D call: TRBD2 (6 bases). Germline V CDR1 and CDR2: MNHEY, SVGEGT. This CDR3 comprises 15 residues. V lost 5 bases and J lost 6, with 20 bases in between. CDR3 in amino acids: CASSPSGGRVGEQYF. CDR3 DNA: TGTGCCAGCAGTCCGTCCGGGGGAAGGGTCGGCGAGCAGTACTTC.

The chain is built from TRBV19 and TRBJ1-2; 9 bases align to TRBD1. The CDR3 has 13 amino acids. Germline CDR1 reads LNHDA; CDR2 reads SQIVND (reference sequence). J lost 4 bases, V lost 8 bases, and 5 bases had no gene match. Written as DNA, the CDR3 is TGTGCCAGTGGGCCGGGACAGGGCTATGGCTACACCTTC. Its protein product is CASGPGQGYGYTF.

The chain carries TRBV20-1 and TRBJ2-1; TRBD2 matches 10 bases. V was clipped by 4 bases and J by 4 bases; unmatched bases: 4. The CDR3 consists of 14 residues. The V gene's germline CDR1 is DFQATT and CDR2 SNEGSKA (reference sequence). CDR3 DNA: TGCAGTGCTACGCTGACTAGCGGGTACAATGAGCAGTTCTTC. Translating gives CSATLTSGYNEQFF.

This clonotype was counted only a few times. V is TRBV7-2 and J is TRBJ1-2; 8 bases align to TRBD1. Germline-derived CDR1 and CDR2 are SGHTA and FQGNSA. V was clipped by 5 bases and J by 6 bases; unmatched bases: 2. The CDR3 is 12 amino acids. CDR3 sequence: CASSRTGNGYTF. The CDR3 region has the DNA TGTGCCAGCAGCAGGACAGGGAATGGCTACACCTTC.

The chain recombines TRBV20-1 with TRBJ2-3, with TRBD2 identical over 7 bases. J gave up 5 bases and V 0 bases, and 5 bases lay outside the gene matches. CDR3 size: 14 residues. Per germline, CDR1 DFQATT and CDR2 SNEGSKA (reference sequence). DNA of the CDR3: TGCAGTGCTAGAGAAAGCGGGGCGGGAGATACGCAGTATTTT. This translates into CSARESGAGDTQYF.

This sequence joins TRBV20-1 and TRBJ1-6; D uncertain. Germline CDR1 and CDR2: DFQATT and SNEGSKA (reference sequence). Between the trimmed V and J ends, which lost 1 base and 7 bases, there was a span of 8 bases. The CDR3 has 13 amino acids. This CDR3 is CSARVGSNSPLHF. DNA of the CDR3: TGCAGTGCTAGAGTTGGGTCCAATTCACCCCTCCACTTT.

This sequence joins TRBV9 and TRBJ1-5; D ambiguous. Germline CDR1 is SGDLS and CDR2 is YYNGEE. This CDR3 has 15 residues. Trimming took 0 bases from V and 0 from J, leaving 7 bases between them. The CDR3 sequence is CASSVGPYSNQPQHF. The CDR3 bases are TGTGCCAGCAGCGTAGGACCTTATAGCAATCAGCCCCAGCATTTT.

This CDR3 reads CASSQDSGTSLGYTF. The DNA for the CDR3 is TGCGCCAGCAGCCAAGATTCCGGGACCTCCTTAGGCTACACCTTC. The genes are TRBV4-3 and TRBJ1-2; D may be TRBD1 (5 bases). Per germline, CDR1 LGHNA and CDR2 YSLEER. This CDR3 is built from 15 residues. Deletions cut 0 bases from V and 8 bases from J, with 16 bases between.

The chain joins TRBV7-6 to TRBJ1-2, with 10 nucleotides matching TRBD1. CDR3 length: 13 amino acids. Germline assignment: CDR1 SGHVS and CDR2 FNYEAQ. J gave up 6 bases and V 5 bases, and 3 bases lay outside the gene matches. The CDR3 sequence is CASSQGQGHGYTF. Here the CDR3 DNA reads TGTGCCAGCAGCCAGGGACAGGGGCATGGCTACACCTTC.

The V call is TRBV6-2 or TRBV6-3, the J call TRBJ1-2; a weak D match, TRBD1 (5 bases). Trimming stripped 8 bases from V and 0 bases from J, with 10 bases between. The CDR3 has 13 amino acids. The germline CDR1 and CDR2 sequences are MNHEY and SVGEGT. The CDR3 here is CASRDSSNYGYTF. CDR3 sequence (DNA): TGTGCCAGCCGAGACAGCTCTAACTATGGCTACACCTTC.

This sequence joins TRBV12-3 or TRBV12-4 and TRBJ1-2, with D perhaps TRBD1 (5 bases). V lost 0 bases and J lost 8, with 28 bases in between. CDR3 length equals 19 residues. The CDR3 DNA reads as TGTGCCAGCAGTTTAGCGCCGGGACCACTACCCACTATGGACGTGGGCTACACCTTC. This encodes CASSLAPGPLPTMDVGYTF.

Here the CDR3 DNA reads TGTGCCAGCAGGTCCGGACAGGGAAGAACTGAAGCTTTCTTT. This translates into CASRSGQGRTEAFF. The chain links TRBV6-5 to TRBJ1-1; 8 bases agree with TRBD1. CDR1 is MNHEY, CDR2 SVGAGI, per germline. The CDR3 runs 14 residues. V was pared by 6 bases and J by 5 bases, with 8 bases of the junction left unmatched.

This clonotype appeared a few times. The chain carries TRBV6-6 and TRBJ2-1, with TRBD2 as a possible D gene (6 bases). The V end lost 11 bases, the J end lost 9 bases, and 11 bases lay between the germline ends. The CDR3 is 10 residues long. Per germline, CDR1 MNHNY and CDR2 SVGAGI (reference sequence). In DNA form, the CDR3 reads TGTGCCGTCGGGGGACTTGAGCAGTTCTTC. Translating gives CAVGGLEQFF.

In this sample, this clonotype turned up a few times. The rearrangement joins TRBV6-2 or TRBV6-3 to TRBJ2-1, with D possibly being TRBD2 (6 bases). Germline V gene data show CDR1 as MNHEY and CDR2 as SVGEGT. V was trimmed by 1 base and J by 0 bases, leaving 13 bases between them. The CDR3 runs to 17 residues. This chain's CDR3 is CASSYFNAGTSYNEQFF. The CDR3 nucleotides are TGTGCCAGCAGTTACTTTAATGCGGGAACCTCCTACAATGAGCAGTTCTTC.

This clonotype was observed a few times. V usage is TRBV4-3 and J usage is TRBJ2-6, with D hard to call. The V and J ends lost 0 bases and 2 bases respectively, with 11 bases between them. Germline values: CDR1 LGHNA, CDR2 YSLEER. The CDR3 sequence is 17 residues long. The CDR3 DNA reads as TGCGCCAGCAGCCAAGATCCCAGCCCCACTGGGGCCAACGTCCTGACTTTC. Translating it yields CASSQDPSPTGANVLTF.